Presented here are 20 T cell receptor beta chains from one specimen sequenced in a study of T cell clones after liver transplantation. Sequencing used immunoSEQ multiplex PCR; TCRdb keeps in-frame clones, though not all of them. Among about 75,000 clones, less than 90% were seen once, and the ten largest hold 2% to 2.5%. The source material was CD4+ T cells from blood, sampled around 48 months after liver transplant. These TCRs come from a human patient who received a liver transplant. Some of the T cells may derive from the graft donor.

This clone came up once. This rearrangement joins TRBV18 to TRBJ2-5; perhaps D is TRBD1 or TRBD2 (5 bases each). The CDR3 has 12 residues. In germline, CDR1 is KGHSH, CDR2 LQKENI. V was shortened by 2 bases and J by 5 bases, with 6 bases between the two germline ends. This chain's CDR3 is CASSPEGETQYF. The CDR3 DNA sequence: TGTGCCAGCTCACCAGAGGGGGAGACCCAGTACTTC.

This chain joins TRBV5-4 and TRBJ2-1; TRBD2 might be the D (5 bases). Germline assignment: CDR1 SGHNT and CDR2 YYREEE (reference sequence). This CDR3 has 12 residues. The V and J ends lost 0 bases and 9 bases respectively, with 7 bases between them. The CDR3 reads CASSLDEGEQFF. In DNA form, the CDR3 reads TGTGCCAGCAGCTTGGATGAGGGTGAGCAGTTCTTC.

By proportion, this clone is medium-sized. The V and J genes are TRBV5-5 and TRBJ2-1, with D perhaps TRBD1 (6 bases). Germline CDR1 and CDR2: SGHKS and YYEKEE (reference sequence). The V end was cut by 1 base, the J end by 4 bases, with 12 bases between. This CDR3 is 15 amino acids long. CDR3 nucleotide sequence: TGTGCCAGCAGCTTGTCAGGGGTGGGTTACAATGAGCAGTTCTTC. This codes for CASSLSGVGYNEQFF.

The gene calls are TRBV7-3 and TRBJ2-7; 8 bases match TRBD2. The V and J ends lost 5 bases and 4 bases, in that order; junction bases with no gene match: 10. CDR1 is SGHTA and CDR2 is FQGTGA in the germline V gene. This CDR3 is 15 amino acids long. CDR3 in DNA: TGTGCCAGCAGCCTGACGGCTAGCGGGTATTACGAGCAGTACTTC. Translated: CASSLTASGYYEQYF.

The V call is TRBV7-2, the J call TRBJ1-1; no clear D. The V end was cut by 0 bases, the J end by 7 bases, with 9 bases between. CDR1 and CDR2 (germline): SGHTA, FQGNSA. The CDR3 spans 13 residues. CDR3 residues: CASSLALTDEAFF. CDR3 bases: TGTGCCAGCAGCTTAGCGCTAACAGATGAAGCTTTCTTT.

The chain recombines TRBV7-2 with TRBJ1-2; D unresolved. The CDR3 covers 12 residues. Trimming cost V 5 bases and J 4 bases, with 8 bases left between them. Germline values: CDR1 SGHTA, CDR2 FQGNSA. CDR3 bases: TGTGCCAGCAGCCCGGGCCTCTATGGCTACACCTTC. This codes for CASSPGLYGYTF.

J is TRBJ2-3 and V is TRBV7-3; TRBD2 aligns across 7 bases. The CDR3 spans 14 residues. V shed 4 bases and J 3 bases; nucleotides not matched to a gene: 4. Looked up from germline, CDR1 is SGHTA and CDR2 is FQGTGA. CDR3 nucleotide sequence: TGTGCCAGCAGCTACGGGGGGAGAACAGATACGCAGTATTTT. Translated: CASSYGGRTDTQYF.

This clone was picked up a small number of times. The V call is TRBV4-3, the J call TRBJ1-2; D might be TRBD1 (5 bases). Trimming removed 1 base from V and 3 bases from J, with 9 bases in between. CDR3 length: 14 residues. Germline CDR1 is LGHNA and CDR2 is YSLEER. The CDR3 region has the DNA TGCGCCAGCAGCCAAGGCGTCAGGGACTATGGCTACACCTTC. Residues: CASSQGVRDYGYTF.

This clone was detected a few times. The chain carries TRBV7-2 and TRBJ2-5, with TRBD2 identical over 7 bases. V dropped 5 bases and J dropped 7; count of bases not matched to a gene: 16. The CDR3 covers 16 residues. Germline loops: CDR1 SGHTA, CDR2 FQGNSA. CDR3 in amino acids: CASSPRLADRTGTQYF. In nucleotides, the CDR3 is TGTGCCAGCAGCCCCCGGCTAGCGGACCGAACGGGGACCCAGTACTTC.

This sequence joins TRBV9 and TRBJ1-4; TRBD1 is a possible D gene (5 bases). Trimming stripped 4 bases from V and 5 bases from J, with 15 bases between. Germline V gene sequence: CDR1 SGDLS, CDR2 YYNGEE. This CDR3 region has 15 residues. CDR3 sequence reads: CASSSLGGRNEKLFF. CDR3 bases: TGTGCCAGCAGCTCCCTGGGGGGGAGGAATGAAAAACTGTTTTTT.

This clone appeared a few times. The J gene is TRBJ2-2, the V gene TRBV18, with D unclear. Per the germline V gene, CDR1 is KGHSH and CDR2 is LQKENI. The ends were cut back, 4 bases at V and 2 bases at J, with 8 bases in the middle. The CDR3 totals 14 residues. The DNA of the CDR3 is TGTGCCAGCTCACTCGTGACCAACACCGGGGAGCTGTTTTTT. This gives the protein CASSLVTNTGELFF.

The genes are TRBV5-1 and TRBJ2-5; D unclear. In germline, CDR1 is SGHRS, CDR2 YFSETQ. The germline V and J ends were trimmed by 2 bases and 7 bases, with 21 bases remaining between them. The CDR3 consists of 16 residues. The CDR3 protein is CASSLQPGPGSATQYF. DNA for the CDR3: TGCGCCAGCAGCTTACAACCGGGCCCGGGCTCAGCGACCCAGTACTTC.

This clone was found a few times. The genes are TRBV4-3 and TRBJ2-4; possibly TRBD2 for D (6 bases). V lost 0 bases to trimming and J lost 2 bases, with 23 bases between them. The CDR3 is 20 amino acids. Germline V gene lookup returns CDR1 LGHNA and CDR2 YSLEER. The CDR3 loop is CASSQDFQAGKEGPKNIQYF. The CDR3, as DNA: TGCGCCAGCAGCCAAGATTTCCAGGCAGGGAAGGAGGGCCCCAAAAACATTCAGTACTTC.

This clone was picked up one time. This chain links TRBV7-3 with TRBJ2-1, with D maybe TRBD2 (5 bases). Germline-derived CDR1 and CDR2 are SGHTA and FQGTGA. The CDR3 has 13 amino acids. The germline V and J ends were trimmed by 2 bases and 7 bases, with 9 bases remaining between them. CDR3 loop: CASSLDSANEQFF. In DNA form, the CDR3 reads TGTGCCAGCAGCTTAGATAGCGCGAATGAGCAGTTCTTC.

CDR3 loop: CASSFSGGDLGTQYF. The CDR3 DNA sequence: TGTGCCAGCAGCTTTAGCGGGGGGGACCTGGGTACGCAGTATTTT. This rearrangement joins TRBV7-2 to TRBJ2-3, with 11 bases fitting TRBD2. Germline V gene lookup returns CDR1 SGHTA and CDR2 FQGNSA. V lost 3 bases and J lost 8; bases outside the gene matches: 7. The CDR3 is 15 residues long.

The chain employs TRBV4-1 and TRBJ2-5; D possibly uses TRBD1 or TRBD2 (6 bases each). CDR3 size: 15 residues. CDR1 is MGHRA, CDR2 YSYEKL, per germline. V was shortened by 5 bases and J by 1 base, with 14 bases between the two germline ends. This chain's CDR3 is CASSLRGDIQETQYF. The CDR3 DNA is TGCGCCAGCAGCTTAAGGGGGGACATCCAAGAGACCCAGTACTTC.

This chain uses TRBV5-6 with TRBJ2-3, with 10 bases lining up with TRBD2. From germline, CDR1 is SGHDT and CDR2 YYEEEE. V lost 3 bases and J lost 5; bases outside the gene matches: 3. The CDR3 sequence is 14 residues long. CDR3 residues: CASSSLAGVDTQYF. In DNA, the CDR3 is TGTGCCAGCAGCTCCCTAGCGGGAGTAGATACGCAGTATTTT.

The CDR3 loop reads CAISESAETDTQYF. In DNA form, the CDR3 reads TGTGCCATCAGTGAGTCGGCCGAGACAGATACGCAGTATTTT. The genes are TRBV10-3 and TRBJ2-3; D ambiguous. This CDR3 region has 14 residues. CDR1 is ENHRY, CDR2 SYGVKD, per germline. V shed 0 bases and J shed 3 bases, with 7 bases lying between them.

The V gene is TRBV5-1, the J gene TRBJ1-5; D remains ambiguous. V lost 2 bases and J 0 bases, leaving 9 bases between the germline ends. In germline, CDR1 is SGHRS, CDR2 YFSETQ. This CDR3 comprises 15 residues. The CDR3 DNA is TGCGCCAGCAGCTTAAGTAGGGATAGCAATCAGCCCCAGCATTTT. This sequence encodes CASSLSRDSNQPQHF.

In its sample, this clone was seen once. V gene TRBV10-2 combines with J gene TRBJ1-5; 9 nucleotides line up with TRBD1. The V and J ends lost 10 bases and 4 bases, in that order; junction bases with no gene match: 8. Germline assignment: CDR1 WSHSY and CDR2 SAAADI. CDR3 length: 14 residues. Here the CDR3 DNA reads TGCGCCACCGAGACAGGGGGAAGTAATCAGCCCCAGCATTTT. Translating it yields CATETGGSNQPQHF.